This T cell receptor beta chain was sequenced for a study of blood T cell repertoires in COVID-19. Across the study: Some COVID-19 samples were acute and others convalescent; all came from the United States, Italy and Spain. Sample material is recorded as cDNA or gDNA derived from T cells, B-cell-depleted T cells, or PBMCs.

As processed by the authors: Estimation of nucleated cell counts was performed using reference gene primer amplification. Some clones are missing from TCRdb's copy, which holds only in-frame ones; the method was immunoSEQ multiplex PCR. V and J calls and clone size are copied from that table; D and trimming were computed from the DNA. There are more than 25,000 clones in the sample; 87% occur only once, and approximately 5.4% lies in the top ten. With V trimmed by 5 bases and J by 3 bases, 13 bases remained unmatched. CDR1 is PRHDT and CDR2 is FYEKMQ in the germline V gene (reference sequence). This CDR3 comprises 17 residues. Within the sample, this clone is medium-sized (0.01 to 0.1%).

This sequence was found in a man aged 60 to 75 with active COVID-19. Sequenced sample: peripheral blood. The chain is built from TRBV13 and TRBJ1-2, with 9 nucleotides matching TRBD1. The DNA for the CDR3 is TGTGCCAGCAGCCCTAAACTCCTGACAGGGGGTGACTATGGCTACACCTTC. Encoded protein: CASSPKLLTGGDYGYTF.